The clone carrying this T cell receptor (beta chain) was counted once. Its antigen is unidentified. This entry is derived from a study of shared clonotypes between healthy human individuals. Overall study: Three CD4 naive, three CD4 memory, two CD8 naive and one CD8 memory plate were used per donor. Notes on the study in general: Approximately 4.6% of naive CD4 clonotypes were shared across four donors.

Losses at the gene ends were 0 bases for V and 2 bases for J; bases not matched to a gene: 9. The CDR3 is 19 amino acids. Germline CDR1 SNHLY, CDR2 FYNNEI. Assay used: immunoSEQ multiplex PCR; TCRdb lists only in-frame clones, some missing. The table records about 120,000 clones, about 63% of them present only once. This TCR was recovered from a woman younger than 45 in good health. The V call is TRBV2, the J call TRBJ2-7; 14 bases are shared with TRBD2. Material: memory CD8+ T cells sorted from blood. This sample's subset: CD45RO+ cells pooled with CCR7-negative TemRA cells. CDR3 amino acids: CASSEALTSGRARPYEQYF. CDR3 sequence (DNA): TGTGCCAGCAGTGAAGCCCTGACTAGCGGGAGGGCAAGACCCTACGAGCAGTACTTC.